Each of the 16 T cell receptor beta chains below was sequenced from the same sample in a study of blood T cells in healthy people across ages. A sample-barcoded 5' primer and a J-beta primer mix were used in a second PCR of roughly 7 to 12 cycles. Via MiXCR, TCRdb re-called the 5' RACE reads, giving one row per CDR3 protein. The data hold around 1,700,000 distinct CDR3 sequences, with roughly 27% observed a single time. The sequenced sample consisted of blood. The receptors shown here come from a woman in her twenties or thirties in good health.

This chain connects TRBV24-1 to TRBJ1-5; D perhaps matches TRBD1 (5 bases). CDR1 is KGHDR and CDR2 is SFDVKD in the germline V gene. Trimming pared 3 bases from V and 0 bases from J, leaving 11 bases between. The CDR3 contains 16 residues. The CDR3 coding sequence is TGTGCCACCAGTGATCGGGACTCTTATAGCAATCAGCCCCAGCATTTT. This codes for CATSDRDSYSNQPQHF.

On this clonotype itself: With a much larger clone just one base away, this may be a read error. V gene TRBV2 combines with J gene TRBJ2-1; D unresolved. The J call could be wrong; TRBJ2-7 is a better fit for the DNA end. The CDR3 runs to 13 residues. Germline lookup yields CDR1 SNHLY and CDR2 FYNNEI. Here the CDR3 DNA reads TGTGCCAGTTCTAGTTTCTCCTACAATGAGCAGTACTTC. Translation: CASSSFSYNEQYF.

This clonotype has a handful of counts. The chain couples TRBV3-1 to TRBJ2-5; D is undetermined. Germline lookup yields CDR1 LGHDT and CDR2 YNNKEL (reference sequence). Between the trimmed V and J ends, which lost 6 bases and 2 bases, there was a span of 19 bases. There are 16 residues in the CDR3. The CDR3 coding sequence is TGTGCCAGCAGTGGGCTTGCGTTTCCTCCTCAAGAGACCCAGTACTTC. Its translation is CASSGLAFPPQETQYF.

This clonotype was recorded a few times. The junction shows a germline mismatch at one end, possibly a read error. V is TRBV6-5 and J is TRBJ2-1, with 7 bases aligning to TRBD1. This CDR3 is 16 amino acids long. Germline CDR1 is MNHEY and CDR2 is SVGAGI. The CDR3 here is CASSYLTGQLYNEQFF. In DNA form, the CDR3 reads TGTGCCAGCAGTTACCTAACGGGACAGCTATACAATGAGCAGTTTTTC.

This chain connects TRBV9 to TRBJ2-3, with a tentative D call TRBD2 (7 bases). Trimming took off 0 bases at V and 3 bases at J, with 11 bases between the two ends. The CDR3 is 15 amino acids. Germline V gene lookup returns CDR1 SGDLS and CDR2 YYNGEE. This CDR3 is CASSVEGGLTDTQYF. CDR3 bases: TGTGCCAGCAGCGTAGAGGGGGGGTTAACAGATACGCAGTATTTT.

At least ten counts were recorded for this clonotype. The chain couples TRBV27 to TRBJ1-2; tentatively, D is TRBD1 (6 bases). V lost 5 bases to trimming and J lost 4 bases, with 11 bases between them. Per the germline V gene, CDR1 is MNHEY and CDR2 is SMNVEV (reference sequence). The CDR3 covers 13 residues. The CDR3 is CASSRTGSYGYTF. The CDR3 region has the DNA TGTGCCAGCAGTCGAACAGGGTCCTATGGCTACACCTTC.

The chain links TRBV20-1 to TRBJ2-2, with TRBD1 identical over 7 bases. V dropped 7 bases and J dropped 1; count of bases not matched to a gene: 6. Germline CDR1 DFQATT, CDR2 SNEGSKA (reference sequence). The length of the CDR3 is 14 residues. In DNA, the CDR3 is TGCAGTGTACAACGGGACAGGAACACCGGGGAGCTGTTTTTT. Translating it yields CSVQRDRNTGELFF.

This clonotype turned up a few times. The J gene is TRBJ1-4, the V gene TRBV20-1, with D possibly matching TRBD1 (5 bases). The CDR3 totals 15 residues. Per the germline V gene, CDR1 is DFQATT and CDR2 is SNEGSKA (reference sequence). Trimming pared 1 base from V and 0 bases from J, leaving 9 bases between. The CDR3 DNA is TGCAGTGCTAGAGTTGGGGCACCAACTAATGAAAAACTGTTTTTT. Its translation is CSARVGAPTNEKLFF.

The chain couples TRBV5-4 to TRBJ2-1; 7 bases are shared with TRBD2. The ends lost 4 bases at V and 7 bases at J; junction bases unmatched: 11. This CDR3 spans 15 amino acids. Germline V gives CDR1 SGHNT, CDR2 YYREEE (reference sequence). CDR3 sequence: CASSPWQGGENEQFF. CDR3 DNA sequence: TGTGCCAGCAGCCCCTGGCAGGGAGGGGAGAATGAGCAGTTCTTC.

This clonotype appeared a few times. This may stem from a read error, because a much larger clone lies one nucleotide away. The V call is TRBV7-2, the J call TRBJ2-4; 7 bases map to TRBD2. After removal of 1 base from V and 13 bases from J, the junction contained 10 bases not matched to a gene. This CDR3 comprises 14 residues. Germline V gives CDR1 SGHTA, CDR2 FQGNSA. In DNA form, the CDR3 reads TGTGCCAGCAGCTTAGGACTAGCCCTAAATGAGCAGTACTTC. Translation gives CASSLGLALNEQYF.

Remarks on this clonotype: The CDR3 does not close with the conserved phenylalanine or tryptophan, likely indicating a read error. It is unclear where the CDR3 begins or ends on the DNA, so no DNA is shown, and the CDR3 is as TCRdb lists it. The chain recombines TRBV12-3 or TRBV12-4 with TRBJ1-5. The CDR3 adds up to 15 amino acids, both ends counted. The chain's CDR3 is CAAVSWGRKISPSIL.

This rearrangement joins TRBV27 to TRBJ2-5; D not certain. V lost 4 bases and J lost 0, with 9 bases in between. This CDR3 is built from 14 residues. Germline V CDR1 and CDR2: MNHEY, SMNVEV (reference sequence). The CDR3 loop reads CASSSNPYQETQYF. CDR3 DNA sequence: TGTGCCAGCAGTTCGAACCCTTACCAAGAGACCCAGTACTTC.

Remarks on this clonotype: A read error is possible here, since a much larger clone lies one base away. The chain combines TRBV5-1 with TRBJ2-1, with 7 bases fitting TRBD1. The CDR3 runs to 15 residues. V was clipped by 0 bases and J by 8 bases; unmatched bases: 8. Germline CDR1 reads SGHRS; CDR2 reads YFSETQ. The CDR3: CASSLEAGGGDEQFF. In nucleotides, the CDR3 is TGCGCCAGCAGCTTGGAGGCAGGGGGTGGCGATGAGCAGTTCTTC.

This clonotype was detected many times. The chain carries TRBV27 and TRBJ2-1, with TRBD2 matching 10 bases. The junction had 4 bases not matched to a gene; V was cut back by 1 base and J by 7 bases. CDR1 and CDR2 from the germline V gene are MNHEY and SMNVEV (reference sequence). The CDR3 length is 15 residues. The CDR3 bases are TGTGCCAGCAGTTTATGGCTAGCGGGAGTTAATGAGCAGTTCTTC. This sequence encodes CASSLWLAGVNEQFF.

This clonotype came up many times. J is TRBJ1-6 and V is TRBV6-1, with 11 bases matching TRBD1. J gave up 4 bases and V 5 bases, and 7 bases lay outside the gene matches. The CDR3 is 17 amino acids. The V gene's germline CDR1 is MNHNS and CDR2 SASEGT. CDR3 loop: CASSRGGQGVYNSPLHF. In DNA, the CDR3 is TGTGCCAGCAGTCGGGGGGGACAGGGGGTTTATAATTCACCCCTCCACTTT.

This chain joins TRBV12-3 or TRBV12-4 and TRBJ2-3; D remains ambiguous. This CDR3 is 14 amino acids long. The V end was cut by 10 bases, the J end by 1 base, with 15 bases between. The CDR3 spells CAIMRGECTDTQYF. For the CDR3, the DNA is TGTGCCATCATGCGCGGAGAATGCACAGATACGCAGTATTTT.